These 8 T cell receptor beta chains were all obtained from the same sample, sequenced in a study of CD8 T cells in Susac syndrome. An amount of RNA that ranged from roughly 0.45 to 1 ug was reverse transcribed with random hexamers. TCRdb independently ran MiXCR on the immunoSEQ multiplex PCR reads; one entry per CDR3 protein. The data show fewer than 300,000 distinct CDR3 sequences, roughly 84% seen once. Sequencing was done on a sample of CD8+ T cells from PBMCs. The source is a human donor with multiple sclerosis.

The sample holds one count of this clonotype. This chain joins TRBV28 and TRBJ2-4, with D perhaps matching TRBD1 or TRBD2 (5 bases each). Germline assignment: CDR1 MDHEN and CDR2 SYDVKM. The CDR3 totals 19 residues. V lost 3 bases, J lost 7 bases, and 28 bases lay in between. CDR3 coding DNA: TGTGCCAGCAGTTTCAAGTTGGGGACGGTTGACCCAACCCCCAACATTCAGTACTTC. Protein: CASSFKLGTVDPTPNIQYF.

The chain recombines TRBV24-1 with TRBJ1-4, with TRBD1 identical over 7 bases. The germline gives CDR1 KGHDR, CDR2 SFDVKD. V was clipped by 9 bases and J by 5 bases; unmatched bases: 8. There are 14 residues in the CDR3. The CDR3 here is CATPTGTANEKLFF. DNA for the CDR3: TGTGCCACCCCGACCGGGACAGCCAATGAAAAACTGTTTTTT.

This chain links TRBV19 with TRBJ2-7; D gene uncertain. Per germline, CDR1 LNHDA and CDR2 SQIVND (reference sequence). V lost 2 bases, J lost 4 bases, and 9 bases lay in between. The CDR3 extends over 13 amino acids. In DNA form, the CDR3 reads TGTGCCAGTAGTATAACGGCAGCTTACGAGCAGTACTTC. It codes for CASSITAAYEQYF.

The CDR3 DNA is TGTGCCAGCACGTACGGGCGTCCAAATCAGCCCCAGCATTTT. Amino acids: CASTYGRPNQPQHF. This chain uses TRBV6-1 with TRBJ1-5; no firm D call. Germline lookup yields CDR1 MNHNS and CDR2 SASEGT. Trimming took 7 bases from V and 4 from J, leaving 14 bases between them. The CDR3 is made up of 14 amino acids.

The count of this clonotype is one. The chain is built from TRBV27 and TRBJ2-5, with a weak D call TRBD2 (5 bases). The CDR3 is 15 amino acids. The V end was cut by 5 bases, the J end by 5 bases, with 18 bases between. The germline V gene encodes CDR1 MNHEY and CDR2 SMNVEV (reference sequence). The CDR3 loop is CASSPLPAARETQYF. In DNA, the CDR3 is TGTGCCAGCAGTCCCTTGCCAGCGGCACGGGAGACCCAGTACTTC.

The chain carries TRBV9 and TRBJ2-1, with TRBD2 matching 11 bases. Unmatched junction bases numbered 11, after V lost 2 bases and J lost 4 bases. Germline CDR1 is SGDLS and CDR2 is YYNGEE. CDR3 length: 18 amino acids. CDR3 protein: CASSVSGRASVVYNEQFF. DNA of the CDR3: TGTGCCAGCAGCGTTAGCGGGAGGGCCTCTGTGGTGTACAATGAGCAGTTCTTC.

This chain uses TRBV6-1 with TRBJ2-7, with 8 positions matching TRBD2. The CDR3 runs 16 residues. V shed 6 bases and J 6 bases; nucleotides not matched to a gene: 16. In germline, CDR1 is MNHNS, CDR2 SASEGT. CDR3: CASRPGGAGKQFEQYF. For the CDR3, the DNA is TGTGCCAGCAGACCCGGGGGGGCAGGTAAACAGTTCGAGCAGTACTTC.

The chain joins TRBV27 to TRBJ2-7, with D perhaps matching TRBD1 (6 bases). The CDR3 runs to 16 residues. V lost 4 bases, J lost 0 bases, and 16 bases lay in between. Looked up from germline, CDR1 is MNHEY and CDR2 is SMNVEV (reference sequence). Written as DNA, the CDR3 is TGTGCCAGCAGTTGGGCAGGGGCGCTTTCCTCCTACGAGCAGTACTTC. It specifies CASSWAGALSSYEQYF.